The 2 T cell receptor beta chains below come from one sample, sequenced in a study of post-analysis software for immune sequencing data. TCR beta cDNA libraries included unique molecular identifiers. TCRdb passed the PCR reads through MiXCR, listing each CDR3 protein once. The repertoire consists of about 430,000 distinct CDR3 sequences, with approximately 38% occurring once and the leading ten covering about 8%. These receptors' antigens are unknown. General study findings and limits: Five TRBV segments were significantly more frequent in patients than in controls. TRBV5-6, TRBV5-1 and TRBV20-1 were among these segments.

Sequenced: blood. The receptors originated from a girl aged 2 to 10 with multiple sclerosis.

In DNA form, the CDR3 reads TGCGCCAGCAGCTATACCGGGACTAGGGTGGCAGATACGCAGTATTTT. The encoded protein is CASSYTGTRVADTQYF. This chain connects TRBV5-1 to TRBJ2-3; TRBD2 aligns across 8 bases. Germline trimming cut 3 bases from V and 4 bases from J; bases unmatched to any gene: 10. Germline V gene sequence: CDR1 SGHRS, CDR2 YFSETQ. There are 16 residues in the CDR3.

V is TRBV7-2 and J is TRBJ1-6; D possibly corresponds to TRBD1 (5 bases). CDR3 length: 17 amino acids. CDR1 SGHTA and CDR2 FQGNSA come from the germline V gene. Trimming removed 6 bases from V and 5 bases from J, with 20 bases in between. CDR3 sequence (DNA): TGTGCCAGCAGTCAAAGACCAGGGACGGCCAATAATTCACCCCTCCACTTT. Its protein product is CASSQRPGTANNSPLHF.